The 29 T cell receptor beta chains listed next were all sequenced from one sample in a study of blood T cell repertoires in COVID-19. Method: immunoSEQ multiplex PCR; TCRdb's copy keeps in-frame clones and lacks some. The table records 150,000 to 200,000 clones, around 87% of them present only once. Input material: peripheral blood. The receptor set was obtained from a woman aged 70 to 79 with COVID-19, enrolled during active disease.

The chain links TRBV27 to TRBJ2-2; D is ambiguous. The CDR3 totals 12 residues. CDR1 MNHEY and CDR2 SMNVEV come from the germline V gene (reference sequence). The V end was cut by 7 bases, the J end by 0 bases, with 3 bases between. Written as DNA, the CDR3 is TGTGCCAGCACCTCGAACACCGGGGAGCTGTTTTTT. Translating gives CASTSNTGELFF.

Here the CDR3 DNA reads TGCGCCAGCAGCTTGGCCCCTGGGCATGGAAACACCATATATTTT. It specifies CASSLAPGHGNTIYF. J is TRBJ1-3 and V is TRBV5-1; D call uncertain. Per the germline V gene, CDR1 is SGHRS and CDR2 is YFSETQ. The CDR3 has 15 amino acids. Deletions cut 0 bases from V and 3 bases from J, with 10 bases between.

V is TRBV28 and J is TRBJ2-1; D not certain. CDR3 length: 15 amino acids. Looked up from germline, CDR1 is MDHEN and CDR2 is SYDVKM. V was pared by 6 bases and J by 8 bases, with 20 bases between. CDR3 sequence (DNA): TGTGCCAGCAGCCCATCTTCTTATGAGTACCATGAGCAGTTCTTC. The encoded protein is CASSPSSYEYHEQFF.

This clone appeared once. The chain employs TRBV23-1 and TRBJ1-1; no reliable D call. TRBV23-1 is treated as an ORF (open reading frame) with a function not yet certain. The CDR3 spans 14 residues. V lost 6 bases, J lost 3 bases, and 14 bases lay in between. The CDR3 bases are TGCGCCAGCAGGGCAGTAAAGGCGGACACTGAAGCTTTCTTT. Protein product: CASRAVKADTEAFF.

The chain joins TRBV18 to TRBJ2-4; weak D call: TRBD1 (6 bases). The CDR3 totals 16 residues. Germline V lookup: CDR1 KGHSH, CDR2 LQKENI. The V and J ends lost 6 bases and 0 bases respectively, with 15 bases between them. CDR3 DNA: TGTGCCAGCTCCTCCCGGGACACCCTAGCCAAAAACATTCAGTACTTC. This encodes CASSSRDTLAKNIQYF.

This chain joins TRBV3-1 (or the pseudogene TRBV3-2) and TRBJ2-5; D is unclear. V was clipped by 0 bases and J by 1 base, with 6 bases between them. Germline V gene sequence: CDR1 LGHDT, CDR2 YNNKEL (reference sequence). The CDR3 has 14 amino acids. Here the CDR3 reads CASSQDTVQETQYF. In DNA form, the CDR3 reads TGTGCCAGCAGCCAAGACACAGTCCAAGAGACCCAGTACTTC.

The chain combines TRBV24-1 with TRBJ2-6, with TRBD1 matching over 7 bases. Unmatched junction bases numbered 3, after V lost 9 bases and J lost 2 bases. The CDR3 spans 14 residues. Germline CDR1 is KGHDR and CDR2 is SFDVKD. DNA of the CDR3: TGTGCCACCGAGACAGGGACTGGGGCCAACGTCCTGACTTTC. Translating it yields CATETGTGANVLTF.

The chain recombines TRBV27 with TRBJ1-3; D may be TRBD1 (6 bases). V was pared by 3 bases and J by 0 bases, with 15 bases between. The CDR3 spans 17 residues. Germline CDR1 reads MNHEY; CDR2 reads SMNVEV (reference sequence). CDR3 DNA sequence: TGTGCCAGCAGTTTCACAACAGGGCCGAGCTCTGGAAACACCATATATTTT. This sequence encodes CASSFTTGPSSGNTIYF.

This clone was counted once. The V call is TRBV27, the J call TRBJ2-2, with 12 bases that match TRBD2. J was trimmed by 7 bases and V by 1 base; bases with no gene match: 7. CDR3 length: 17 amino acids. Germline V gives CDR1 MNHEY, CDR2 SMNVEV (reference sequence). The CDR3 bases are TGTGCCAGCAGTTTATGGAGACTAGCGGGAGTGGACGGGGAGCTGTTTTTT. Translation gives CASSLWRLAGVDGELFF.

Written as DNA, the CDR3 is TGTGCCAGCAGAAACGCCGGGACAGGGGCATGGGGGCGGGGGTACGAGCAGTACTTC. It codes for CASRNAGTGAWGRGYEQYF. The V gene is TRBV28, the J gene TRBJ2-7, with 10 bases matching TRBD1. V lost 6 bases to trimming and J lost 4 bases; unmatched junction nucleotides: 21. Germline CDR1 is MDHEN and CDR2 is SYDVKM. The CDR3 totals 19 residues. The variable domain in full, completed from reference TRBV28 and TRBJ2-7, reads DVKVTQSSRYLVKRTGEKVFLECVQDMDHENMFWYRQDPGLGLRLIYFSYDVKMKEKGDIPEGYSVSREKKERFSLILESASTNQTSMYLCASRNAGTGAWGRGYEQYFGPGTRLTVT.

The chain employs TRBV30 and TRBJ1-2, with D possibly being TRBD1 (6 bases). Trimming stripped 2 bases from V and 1 base from J, with 11 bases between. CDR1 GTSNPN and CDR2 SVGIG come from the germline V gene (reference sequence). This CDR3 comprises 14 residues. Written as DNA, the CDR3 is TGTGCCTGGAGTTCACAGGGTCTTAACTATGGCTACACCTTC. Protein product: CAWSSQGLNYGYTF.

The CDR3 reads CASSIGTGGSYEQYF. In nucleotides, the CDR3 is TGTGCCAGCAGCATTGGGACAGGGGGCTCCTACGAGCAGTACTTC. The chain employs TRBV11-2 and TRBJ2-7; TRBD1 matches 11 bases. The CDR3 is 15 residues long. From germline, CDR1 is SGHAT and CDR2 FQNNGV. Trimming cost V 5 bases and J 0 bases; bases outside gene matches: 3.

The genes are TRBV6-5 and TRBJ1-4; possible D gene TRBD1, 6 bases. The CDR3 extends over 15 amino acids. Germline V lookup: CDR1 MNHEY, CDR2 SVGAGI. The V end was cut by 8 bases, the J end by 0 bases, with 13 bases between. The CDR3 DNA follows: TGTGCCAGCCGAGACAGGTTTTCAACTAATGAAAAACTGTTTTTT. Protein: CASRDRFSTNEKLFF.

The V and J genes are TRBV24-1 and TRBJ2-7; D might be TRBD1 (6 bases). Trimming took off 8 bases at V and 1 base at J, with 11 bases between the two ends. The CDR3 is 13 amino acids. Germline CDR1 and CDR2: KGHDR and SFDVKD. The CDR3 DNA reads TGTGCCACCAAACGGGACACATCCTACGAGCAGTACTTC. Residues: CATKRDTSYEQYF.

J is TRBJ1-5 and V is TRBV28, with TRBD1 matching 8 bases. Per germline, CDR1 MDHEN and CDR2 SYDVKM. The CDR3 is 14 residues long. J was trimmed by 6 bases and V by 5 bases; bases with no gene match: 6. The CDR3 sequence is CASSLRQGPQPQHF. In DNA form, the CDR3 reads TGTGCCAGCAGTCTTAGACAGGGGCCTCAGCCCCAGCATTTT.

The chain couples TRBV5-4 to TRBJ1-4, with D tentatively TRBD1 (5 bases). The V gene's germline CDR1 is SGHNT and CDR2 YYREEE (reference sequence). Trimming removed 2 bases from V and 4 bases from J, with 9 bases in between. This CDR3 spans 14 amino acids. CDR3 nucleotide sequence: TGTGCCAGCAGCTTCGACAGCTTTAATGAAAAACTGTTTTTT. Translation: CASSFDSFNEKLFF.

The rearrangement links TRBV10-3 to TRBJ2-3; 8 nucleotides align to TRBD2. The CDR3 spans 15 residues. Per the germline V gene, CDR1 is ENHRY and CDR2 is SYGVKD. The trim removed 5 bases at V and 4 bases at J, leaving 8 bases unmatched. The CDR3 bases are TGTGCCATCAGTCCGGGACTAGGGGGAGCAGATACGCAGTATTTT. Translating it yields CAISPGLGGADTQYF.

The CDR3 nucleotides are TGTGCCACCACCGGGGTTCGGGGGAACACTGAAGCTTTCTTT. Amino acids: CATTGVRGNTEAFF. The gene calls are TRBV19 and TRBJ1-1; no reliable D call. Germline CDR1 is LNHDA and CDR2 is SQIVND (reference sequence). Trimming stripped 10 bases from V and 1 base from J, with 16 bases between. This CDR3 comprises 14 residues.

The chain employs TRBV19 and TRBJ2-1, with 9 bases identical to TRBD2. CDR3 length: 14 residues. Germline V CDR1 and CDR2: LNHDA, SQIVND (reference sequence). V lost 6 bases and J lost 5; bases outside the gene matches: 5. CDR3 bases: TGTGCCAGTAGGAGACTAGCGGATGACAATGAGCAGTTCTTC. As protein: CASRRLADDNEQFF.

This chain uses TRBV12-5 with TRBJ1-2; 7 bases map to TRBD1. The CDR3 is 16 amino acids. Germline lookup yields CDR1 LGHNT and CDR2 FRNRAP. J lost 4 bases, V lost 1 base, and 9 bases had no gene match. The CDR3: CASGLGLGRDSYGYTF. CDR3 nucleotide sequence: TGTGCTAGTGGTTTGGGGCTGGGGCGGGACAGCTATGGCTACACCTTC.

The J gene is TRBJ1-1, the V gene TRBV3-1 (or the pseudogene TRBV3-2); maybe TRBD1 (6 bases). V gave up 1 base and J gave up 1 base, with 7 bases separating them. This CDR3 has 14 amino acids. Germline CDR1 LGHDT, CDR2 YNNKEL (reference sequence). The CDR3 loop reads CASSQGQENTEAFF. The CDR3 DNA reads TGTGCCAGCAGCCAAGGACAGGAGAACACTGAAGCTTTCTTT.

Ten or more counts support this clone. Other DNA sequences in the same sample also yield this CDR3. The chain uses TRBV4-1 and TRBJ2-5, with 7 bases fitting TRBD1. Germline loops: CDR1 MGHRA, CDR2 YSYEKL. There are 14 residues in the CDR3. Losses at the gene ends were 3 bases for V and 0 bases for J; bases not matched to a gene: 1. This CDR3 reads CASSQGQYQETQYF. Here the CDR3 DNA reads TGCGCCAGCAGCCAGGGACAGTACCAAGAGACCCAGTACTTC.

The chain is built from TRBV10-2 and TRBJ2-3; 13 bases align to TRBD2. The CDR3 is 14 residues long. Looked up from germline, CDR1 is WSHSY and CDR2 is SAAADI. Losses at the gene ends were 8 bases for V and 5 bases for J; bases not matched to a gene: 4. The CDR3 loop is CASGLAGEVDTQYF. CDR3 nucleotides: TGCGCCAGCGGACTAGCGGGAGAGGTAGATACGCAGTATTTT.

The gene calls are TRBV6-6 and TRBJ2-1; possible D gene TRBD2, 6 bases. Trimming left V 3 bases short and J 1 base short, with 10 bases between. CDR3 size: 15 residues. Per germline, CDR1 MNHNY and CDR2 SVGAGI (reference sequence). The CDR3 sequence: CASSYSGESYNEQFF. In nucleotides, the CDR3 is TGTGCCAGCAGTTATTCGGGGGAATCCTACAATGAGCAGTTCTTC.

The gene calls are TRBV5-6 and TRBJ1-1, with a possible D match to TRBD1 (5 bases). The CDR3 loop spans 13 amino acids. V was pared by 0 bases and J by 5 bases, with 8 bases between. Germline loops: CDR1 SGHDT, CDR2 YYEEEE. CDR3 coding DNA: TGTGCCAGCAGCTTGGGCGGGGGGACTGAAGCTTTCTTT. It encodes CASSLGGGTEAFF. The variable domain in full, with the rest retrieved from reference TRBV5-6 and TRBJ1-1, is DAGVTQSPTHLIKTRGQQVTLRCSPKSGHDTVSWYQQALGQGPQFIFQYYEEEERQRGNFPDRFSGHQFPNYSSELNVNALLLGDSALYLCASSLGGGTEAFFGQGTRLTVV.

This chain connects TRBV19 to TRBJ2-2; tentative D call: TRBD1 (5 bases). The germline V gene has CDR1 LNHDA and CDR2 SQIVND (reference sequence). The CDR3 is 16 residues long. V was shortened by 3 bases and J by 2 bases, with 13 bases between the two germline ends. The CDR3 coding sequence is TGTGCCAGTAGTATGGGGCGGAAGGGTAACACCGGGGAGCTGTTTTTT. This translates into CASSMGRKGNTGELFF.

The genes are TRBV6-5 and TRBJ2-1; D perhaps matches TRBD2 (7 bases). The V end lost 8 bases, the J end lost 6 bases, and 14 bases lay between the germline ends. The CDR3 runs to 13 residues. The germline CDR1 and CDR2 sequences are MNHEY and SVGAGI. Written as DNA, the CDR3 is TGTGCCAGCTACATTGGGGGGGCCAATGAGCAGTTCTTC. This sequence encodes CASYIGGANEQFF.

CDR3 sequence (DNA): TGTGCCAGCAGCATTCAGGACAGGGTCTCACCCCTCCACTTT. It encodes CASSIQDRVSPLHF. The chain couples TRBV9 to TRBJ1-6, with 8 positions matching TRBD1. The V segment lost 4 bases and the J segment 10 bases; nucleotides outside the gene matches: 7. This CDR3 has 14 residues. Per the germline V gene, CDR1 is SGDLS and CDR2 is YYNGEE.

Comment on this clone: The same CDR3 also results from other DNA sequences found in this sample. The chain uses TRBV7-9 and TRBJ2-7; 8 bases map to TRBD1. Germline CDR1 and CDR2: SEHNR and FQNEAQ (reference sequence). This CDR3 spans 15 amino acids. The ends lost 0 bases at V and 3 bases at J; junction bases unmatched: 4. The CDR3 coding sequence is TGTGCCAGCAGCTTAGCGCCTGGACAGGGCTACGAGCAGTACTTC. It is translated as CASSLAPGQGYEQYF. The full variable domain, its missing parts supplied by reference TRBV7-9 and TRBJ2-7, is DTGVSQNPRHKITKRGQNVTFRCDPISEHNRLYWYRQTLGQGPEFLTYFQNEAQLEKSRLLSDRFSAERPKGSFSTLEIQRTEQGDSAMYLCASSLAPGQGYEQYFGPGTRLTVT.